This T cell receptor beta chain appears in the sequencing data of a study of shared clonotypes between healthy human individuals. Germline assignment: CDR1 MGHRA and CDR2 YSYEKL. V lost 5 bases, J lost 7 bases, and 15 bases lay in between. The CDR3 extends over 14 amino acids. Per the original data handling: ImmunoSEQ sequences covered only the junction and lacked quality scores; filtering therefore differed. The method was immunoSEQ multiplex PCR; TCRdb's version includes in-frame clones alone and lacks a portion of them. For V, J and clone size, that table is used; D and trimming come from the DNA. The top ten hold around 0.058% of the sample, which has hundreds of thousands of clones, approximately 97% seen once.

The rearrangement uses TRBV4-1 and TRBJ2-1; D possibly uses TRBD1 or TRBD2 (5 bases each). The sample was naive CD4+ T cells sorted from blood. The subset is: CD45RA+ positively selected. The clonotype was recovered from a woman younger than 45 in good health. In DNA form, the CDR3 reads TGCGCCAGCAGCTCCCCCGGGGACCGTAATGAGCAGTTCTTC. Translated, it gives CASSSPGDRNEQFF.